A selection of T cell receptor beta chains follows, all from one sample in a study of blood T cell repertoires in COVID-19. Generated by immunoSEQ multiplex PCR, the TCRdb table keeps only in-frame clones and is missing some. The sample contains around 15,000 clones, approximately 83% of which appear only once. Specimen: peripheral blood. These receptors were obtained from a man in his 70s in a cohort sampled during active COVID-19. Both conserved end residues are trimmed from each CDR3. The order of the fields is clone size, V gene, CDR3 protein. Clone size appears in some rows only: once, few, many, or a class for an expanded clone.

clone_size: NA
v_call: TRBV5-1
cdr3_aa: ASSSGLAGQETQY

clone_size: NA
v_call: TRBV5-6
cdr3_aa: ASSRGQTYEQY

clone_size: few
v_call: TRBV4-1
cdr3_aa: ASSQSGGGNQPQH

clone_size: once
v_call: TRBV6-2/TRBV6-3
cdr3_aa: ASSYDRGTQY

clone_size: NA
v_call: TRBV19
cdr3_aa: ASAVTGTQETQY

clone_size: NA
v_call: TRBV2
cdr3_aa: ASSGDRHSYEQY

clone_size: few
v_call: TRBV9
cdr3_aa: ASSALTGLYGYT

clone_size: NA
v_call: TRBV24-1
cdr3_aa: ATSDPSTGSYEQY

clone_size: NA
v_call: TRBV15
cdr3_aa: ATSRDSDRPVFEQY

clone_size: NA
v_call: TRBV7-2
cdr3_aa: ASSLGSSGKQETQY

clone_size: NA
v_call: TRBV7-9
cdr3_aa: ASSPQGAVPSGNTIY

clone_size: NA
v_call: TRBV7-2
cdr3_aa: ASSLTALTYEQY

clone_size: once
v_call: TRBV11-3
cdr3_aa: ASSLSGGQGEQF

clone_size: NA
v_call: TRBV5-5
cdr3_aa: ASSRKLAGDNEQY

clone_size: few
v_call: TRBV11-2
cdr3_aa: ASSLARYEQY

clone_size: NA
v_call: TRBV9
cdr3_aa: ASSVRLADNEQF

clone_size: NA
v_call: TRBV20-1
cdr3_aa: SASAAVLFSYEQY

clone_size: NA
v_call: TRBV7-2
cdr3_aa: ASSLDRGPRDTQY

clone_size: NA
v_call: TRBV18
cdr3_aa: ASSLGGYEQY

clone_size: few
v_call: TRBV6-5
cdr3_aa: ASSFTRDTSTDTQY

clone_size: NA
v_call: TRBV6-6
cdr3_aa: ASKLNRGDYEQY

clone_size: NA
v_call: TRBV6-5
cdr3_aa: ASRNEGQSNQPQH

clone_size: NA
v_call: TRBV7-2
cdr3_aa: ASSFGTGDQPQH

clone_size: NA
v_call: TRBV30
cdr3_aa: AWSAGVLGYGYT

clone_size: once
v_call: TRBV7-2
cdr3_aa: ASSLQGLYSNQPQH

clone_size: NA
v_call: TRBV18
cdr3_aa: ASSPLNDRVSYNEQF

clone_size: NA
v_call: TRBV4-1
cdr3_aa: ASSQAARQETQY

clone_size: NA
v_call: TRBV6-1
cdr3_aa: ASSDLNRVSSSGNTIY

clone_size: NA
v_call: TRBV7-3
cdr3_aa: ASSLTGHNQETQY

clone_size: NA
v_call: TRBV7-9
cdr3_aa: ASTAQGVSSYEQY

clone_size: NA
v_call: TRBV7-6
cdr3_aa: ASSLVGSSYNEQF

clone_size: NA
v_call: TRBV4-3
cdr3_aa: ASSQVAGETGELF

clone_size: once
v_call: TRBV6-4
cdr3_aa: ASSERTSGYNEQF

clone_size: medium-sized
v_call: TRBV7-9
cdr3_aa: ASSLEGQYLFYEQY

clone_size: NA
v_call: TRBV19
cdr3_aa: ASSTTGDGSGNTIY

clone_size: NA
v_call: TRBV24-1
cdr3_aa: ATSDLQAGKETQY

clone_size: NA
v_call: TRBV27
cdr3_aa: ASRVEETQY

clone_size: NA
v_call: TRBV2
cdr3_aa: ASSFRVDTEAF

clone_size: NA
v_call: TRBV29-1
cdr3_aa: SVAGQGVREQF

clone_size: NA
v_call: TRBV6-5
cdr3_aa: ASSSPGQGANIQY

clone_size: NA
v_call: TRBV4-3
cdr3_aa: ASRARTSGGDEQF

clone_size: once
v_call: TRBV5-4
cdr3_aa: ASSRPGLAGVAGELF

clone_size: NA
v_call: TRBV10-3
cdr3_aa: AISDTNRGDTDTQY

clone_size: NA
v_call: TRBV15
cdr3_aa: ATSRDPGQNYGYT

clone_size: NA
v_call: TRBV24-1
cdr3_aa: ATRGQNTEAF